This T cell receptor (beta chain) was identified during a study of OX40 agonist ivuxolimab in advanced cancers. In the study overall: Hepatocellular carcinoma, melanoma, renal cell or head and neck cancer occurred in dose-escalation patients.

TCRdb's table, derived via immunoSEQ multiplex PCR, lists solely in-frame clones and lacks some. The table has fewer than 35,000 clones, about 74% seen once. With regard to this clone: Its antigen is undetermined.

J gave up 4 bases and V 10 bases, and 18 bases lay outside the gene matches. The CDR3 extends over 16 amino acids. The germline V gene has CDR1 SNHLY and CDR2 FYNNEI. The study, taken as a whole, reports: Among T cells, CD8+ cells averaged more expanded clones than CD4+ cells.

The sequence came from an adult with an advanced solid tumor such as melanoma, head and neck, liver or kidney cancer. This rearrangement joins TRBV2 to TRBJ1-1; 7 bases fit TRBD1. This material consisted of CD4+ or CD8+ T cells sorted from blood, taken in a trial of the OX40 agonist ivuxolimab. CDR3 DNA sequence: TGTGCCACCAGCGGGGGTACAGGGGCCGGTTTCACTGAAGCTTTCTTT. This gives the protein CATSGGTGAGFTEAFF.